The clone carrying this T cell receptor (beta chain) was recorded many times. This record comes from a study of CDR3 diversity in severe acne. TCRdb ran MiXCR on the PCR reads and lists one entry per CDR3 protein. The sample lists approximately 97,000 distinct CDR3 sequences; more than 45% were seen once. The CDR3 is 18 residues long. V was pared by 5 bases and J by 6 bases, with 27 bases between. Germline CDR1 and CDR2: SEHNR and FQNEAQ (reference sequence). The chain combines TRBV7-9 with TRBJ2-3, with no clear D. The specimen sequenced was blood. This clonotype was sampled from a male donor with acne. The CDR3 is CASSPGLELTGREDTQYF. The CDR3 coding sequence is TGTGCCAGCAGCCCCGGGTTAGAGTTAACGGGCCGAGAGGATACGCAGTATTTT.